The entry that follows covers one T cell receptor beta chain sequence. Its antigen is as yet unknown. This record comes from a study of lymphopenia after photon versus proton radiotherapy. Germline lookup yields CDR1 MGHRA and CDR2 YSYEKL. The CDR3 runs to 15 residues. V gave up 6 bases and J gave up 0 bases, with 11 bases separating them. Whole-study results and caveats: Proton therapy kept repertoires fairly stable, unlike photons, which gained effector/memory cells. Post-nadir TCR diversity decline inversely tracked overall survival among those who died. After lymphocyte nadir, photon-treated repertoires showed oligoclonal expansion, especially CD8+ Temra.

Produced via immunoSEQ multiplex PCR; TCRdb's table is partial and in-frame only. Here the sample spans about 83,000 clones, about 83% being singletons. Specimen: peripheral blood, collected from a patient treated with proton-based radiotherapy. The TCR originated in a man in his sixties with pancreatic cancer. The chain combines TRBV4-1 with TRBJ1-4, with a tentative D call TRBD1 (5 bases). The CDR3 sequence: CASRQAGTTNEKLFF. The CDR3 DNA reads as TGCGCCAGCAGACAGGCAGGAACAACTAATGAAAAACTGTTTTTT.